The 31 T cell receptor beta chains listed next were all sequenced from one sample in a study of blood T cell repertoires in COVID-19. Some clones are missing from TCRdb's copy, which holds only in-frame ones; the method was immunoSEQ multiplex PCR. The data contain some 86,000 clones, 85% to 90% of them singletons. The sequenced sample was peripheral blood. Receptor source: a woman between 65 and 79 years old with acute or convalescent COVID-19.

The V gene is TRBV2, the J gene TRBJ1-1, with D unclear. This CDR3 comprises 15 residues. Trimming took 1 base from V and 1 from J, leaving 10 bases between them. Germline V CDR1 and CDR2: SNHLY, FYNNEI. CDR3 DNA: TGTGCCAGCAGTGAAGGGAGGGCGAGGAACACTGAAGCTTTCTTT. Encoded protein: CASSEGRARNTEAFF.

As concerns this clone: Mismatch with germline at one junction end may stem from a read error. The V and J genes are TRBV18 and TRBJ1-5, with TRBD1 identical over 8 bases. Germline V gives CDR1 KGHSH, CDR2 LQKENI. This CDR3 region has 15 residues. The CDR3 region has the DNA TGTGCCAGCTCATTTGACAGGGGTAGCGATCAGCCCCAGCATTTT. Translating gives CASSFDRGSDQPQHF.

The rearrangement links TRBV11-3 to TRBJ2-1; 9 nucleotides line up with TRBD2. Germline values: CDR1 SGHNT, CDR2 YENEEA. With 2 bases clipped from V and 5 bases from J, the junction kept 4 bases outside the gene matches. This CDR3 contains 15 residues. The CDR3 DNA reads as TGTGCCAGCAGCTTAAGAGCGGGAGGAAACAATGAGCAGTTCTTC. Translated, it gives CASSLRAGGNNEQFF.

The rearrangement links TRBV5-1 to TRBJ2-1; D is perhaps TRBD1 (5 bases). This CDR3 is 15 amino acids long. Germline CDR1 and CDR2: SGHRS and YFSETQ. V was clipped by 0 bases and J by 2 bases, with 9 bases between them. The CDR3 loop is CASSLAQGPYNEQFF. CDR3 nucleotides: TGCGCCAGCAGCTTGGCTCAGGGTCCCTACAATGAGCAGTTCTTC.

This sequence joins TRBV7-9 and TRBJ2-3; TRBD1 aligns across 8 bases. Germline lookup yields CDR1 SEHNR and CDR2 FQNEAQ (reference sequence). The V segment lost 2 bases and the J segment 4 bases; nucleotides outside the gene matches: 5. The CDR3 loop spans 15 amino acids. The CDR3 spells CASSLSGGASDTQYF. The CDR3 DNA sequence: TGTGCCAGCAGCTTATCAGGGGGCGCATCAGATACGCAGTATTTT.

The chain joins TRBV27 to TRBJ2-7, with D perhaps matching TRBD1 (5 bases). Trimming took 2 bases from V and 5 from J, leaving 10 bases between them. The CDR3 extends over 13 amino acids. Germline V CDR1 and CDR2: MNHEY, SMNVEV (reference sequence). The CDR3 bases are TGTGCCAGCAGTTTAGGGTACAGGCACGAGCAGTACGTC. Translation: CASSLGYRHEQYV.

The gene calls are TRBV29-1 and TRBJ1-1; D not resolved. The CDR3 totals 11 residues. Germline values: CDR1 SQVTM, CDR2 ANQGSEA. Trimming removed 4 bases from V and 0 bases from J, with 3 bases in between. The CDR3 sequence is CSVVVNTEAFF. The CDR3 region has the DNA TGCAGCGTTGTCGTGAACACTGAAGCTTTCTTT.

The chain has TRBV10-1 and TRBJ2-7; 9 bases agree with TRBD2. This CDR3 comprises 17 residues. CDR1 WNHNN and CDR2 SYGVQD come from the germline V gene (reference sequence). Unmatched junction bases numbered 10, after V lost 2 bases and J lost 2 bases. The CDR3 is CASSEPSKREVPYEQYV. DNA of the CDR3: TGCGCCAGCAGTGAGCCCTCAAAGCGGGAGGTACCCTACGAGCAGTACGTC.

This clone was observed once. The chain combines TRBV6-5 with TRBJ1-4; no reliable D call. Trimming removed 5 bases from V and 7 bases from J, with 17 bases in between. The CDR3 loop spans 15 amino acids. Germline CDR1 MNHEY, CDR2 SVGAGI. CDR3 sequence: CASSPLGSHPEKLFF. The CDR3 DNA reads as TGTGCCAGCAGTCCCCTGGGGAGCCACCCTGAAAAACTGTTTTTT.

The chain recombines TRBV7-2 with TRBJ2-1, with D perhaps TRBD2 (6 bases). CDR3 size: 14 residues. CDR1 is SGHTA, CDR2 FQGNSA, per germline. Trimming removed 4 bases at V and 4 bases at J, with 11 bases between. The CDR3 DNA reads TGTGCCAGCAGCTCGGGACTGGGTTACAATGAGCAGTTCTTC. This encodes CASSSGLGYNEQFF.

The chain recombines TRBV6-5 with TRBJ1-4; TRBD1 is a possible D gene (6 bases). V dropped 0 bases and J dropped 6 bases, with 14 bases sitting between them. The CDR3 length is 16 residues. From germline, CDR1 is MNHEY and CDR2 SVGAGI. The CDR3 sequence: CASSYSRGRGDEKLFF. In DNA, the CDR3 is TGTGCCAGCAGTTACTCGAGAGGGAGGGGGGATGAAAAACTGTTTTTT.

The chain couples TRBV3-1 (or the pseudogene TRBV3-2) to TRBJ2-1; no definite D call. The V gene lost 6 bases and the J gene lost 0 bases, with 15 bases spanning the gap. Per germline, CDR1 LGHDT and CDR2 YNNKEL (reference sequence). CDR3 length: 16 residues. CDR3 sequence reads: CASRLDNPDSYNEQFF. The CDR3 DNA follows: TGTGCCAGCAGGTTAGACAATCCTGACTCCTACAATGAGCAGTTCTTC.

This clone was observed a few times. The chain employs TRBV7-2 and TRBJ2-7; 9 positions match TRBD1. The germline V gene encodes CDR1 SGHTA and CDR2 FQGNSA. The CDR3 runs to 15 residues. V was clipped by 1 base and J by 4 bases; unmatched bases: 5. CDR3 coding DNA: TGTGCCAGCAGCTTAGAACAGGGGGCTAGGTACGAGCAGTACGTC. Protein: CASSLEQGARYEQYV.

V and J are TRBV5-5 and TRBJ2-3, with TRBD1 matching 7 bases. V dropped 2 bases and J dropped 3; count of bases not matched to a gene: 9. CDR1 SGHKS and CDR2 YYEKEE come from the germline V gene (reference sequence). The CDR3 spans 16 residues. The CDR3 DNA reads TGTGCCAGCAGCTTAGGCAGACAGGGCCGGACAGATACGCAGTATTTT. Translation gives CASSLGRQGRTDTQYF. The variable domain in full, with the rest retrieved from reference TRBV5-5 and TRBJ2-3, is DAGVTQSPTHLIKTRGQQVTLRCSPISGHKSVSWYQQVLGQGPQFIFQYYEKEERGRGNFPDRFSARQFPNYSSELNVNALLLGDSALYLCASSLGRQGRTDTQYFGPGTRLTVL.

The gene calls are TRBV5-1 and TRBJ2-7; TRBD2 agrees at 11 bases. The CDR3 runs to 17 residues. Germline V CDR1 and CDR2: SGHRS, YFSETQ. The J segment lost 9 bases and the V segment lost 3 bases, leaving 17 bases of the junction unmatched. The CDR3 nucleotides read TGCGCCAGCAGCTCACCGAAAACAGAGACTAGCGGGGTGGGGCAGTACGTC. Translation: CASSSPKTETSGVGQYV.

The chain carries TRBV5-1 and TRBJ1-2, with 7 bases fitting TRBD1. V was pared by 3 bases and J by 4 bases, with 6 bases of the junction left unmatched. Germline V lookup: CDR1 SGHRS, CDR2 YFSETQ. The CDR3 extends over 14 amino acids. The CDR3 nucleotides read TGCGCCAGCAGCTCCGAGGGGGCCACCTATGGCTACACCTTC. It encodes CASSSEGATYGYTF.

The V gene is TRBV10-2, the J gene TRBJ2-1, with 13 bases lining up with TRBD2. Germline CDR1 WSHSY, CDR2 SAAADI. The V gene end was trimmed by 7 bases and the J gene end by 6 bases; junction bases not matched to a gene: 3. The CDR3 runs to 14 residues. The CDR3 bases are TGCGCCAGCACTACTAGCGGGGGGGGCAATGAGCAGTTCTTC. This codes for CASTTSGGGNEQFF.

The gene calls are TRBV28 and TRBJ2-3, with 7 bases lining up with TRBD1. In germline, CDR1 is MDHEN, CDR2 SYDVKM. There are 16 residues in the CDR3. The ends lost 6 bases at V and 3 bases at J; junction bases unmatched: 12. This chain's CDR3 is CASSPNLDRATDTQYF. The CDR3 coding sequence is TGTGCCAGCAGCCCCAATCTTGACAGGGCAACAGATACGCAGTATTTT.

The V and J genes are TRBV19 and TRBJ2-1; 9 bases are shared with TRBD2. The CDR3 contains 18 residues. Germline trimming cut 5 bases from V and 6 bases from J; bases unmatched to any gene: 17. Germline V CDR1 and CDR2: LNHDA, SQIVND (reference sequence). CDR3 nucleotides: TGTGCCAGTAGTCCCAAGAGGGGAGCGGGAGGCATGGGCAATGAGCAGTTCTTC. Its translation is CASSPKRGAGGMGNEQFF.

This clone appeared a single time. This chain uses TRBV5-1 with TRBJ2-1; weak D call: TRBD1 (6 bases). The CDR3 is 15 amino acids. CDR1 and CDR2 from the germline V gene are SGHRS and YFSETQ. Trimming took off 1 base at V and 3 bases at J, with 11 bases between the two ends. CDR3 region: CASSLRQGYYNEQFF. CDR3 DNA: TGCGCCAGCAGCTTGCGGCAGGGGTACTACAATGAGCAGTTCTTC.

The rearrangement uses TRBV19 and TRBJ2-1; TRBD1 aligns across 8 bases. Unmatched junction bases numbered 9, after V lost 0 bases and J lost 5 bases. The CDR3 covers 17 residues. Germline assignment: CDR1 LNHDA and CDR2 SQIVND (reference sequence). The CDR3 DNA reads TGTGCCAGTAGTATAGACCCGACAGGGGAGTCCCACAATGAGCAGTTCTTC. It specifies CASSIDPTGESHNEQFF.

This clone showed up just once. The CDR3 nucleotides are TGTGCCAGCACCCCCTCAGCGGGGGGAACAGATACGCAGTATTTT. Residues: CASTPSAGGTDTQYF. The V call is TRBV7-2, the J call TRBJ2-3, with TRBD2 matching over 9 bases. The germline gives CDR1 SGHTA, CDR2 FQGNSA. V dropped 7 bases and J dropped 3; count of bases not matched to a gene: 8. There are 15 residues in the CDR3. The whole variable domain, filled in from reference TRBV7-2 and TRBJ2-3, reads GAGVSQSPSNKVTEKGKDVELRCDPISGHTALYWYRQSLGQGLEFLIYFQGNSAPDKSGLPSDRFSAERTGGSVSTLTIQRTQQEDSAVYLCASTPSAGGTDTQYFGPGTRLTVL.

The rearrangement joins TRBV24-1 to TRBJ2-3, with D possibly TRBD2 on 6 matching bases. CDR3 length equals 15 residues. CDR1 is KGHDR and CDR2 is SFDVKD in the germline V gene. Trimming left V 3 bases short and J 4 bases short, with 13 bases between. This CDR3 reads CATSDPRETSDTQYF. The CDR3 bases are TGTGCCACCAGTGATCCTCGGGAGACCTCAGATACGCAGTATTTT.

The CDR3 bases are TGTGCCAGCAGCCAACGGACTAGCGGGGGCACCGGGGAGCTGTTTTTT. This codes for CASSQRTSGGTGELFF. The chain joins TRBV5-4 to TRBJ2-2; TRBD2 agrees at 13 bases. V was pared by 4 bases and J by 4 bases, with 4 bases of the junction left unmatched. CDR1 is SGHNT, CDR2 YYREEE, per germline (reference sequence). The CDR3 covers 16 residues. The full variable domain, rest sourced from reference TRBV5-4 and TRBJ2-2, is ETGVTQSPTHLIKTRGQQVTLRCSSQSGHNTVSWYQQALGQGPQFIFQYYREEENGRGNFPPRFSGLQFPNYSSELNVNALELDDSALYLCASSQRTSGGTGELFFGEGSRLTVL.

The genes are TRBV12-3 or TRBV12-4 and TRBJ2-3; 8 bases align to TRBD2. Germline trimming cut 6 bases from V and 3 bases from J; bases unmatched to any gene: 2. This CDR3 region has 13 residues. The DNA for the CDR3 is TGTGCCAGCAGAGCGGGAGCGACAGATACGCAGTATTTT. Encoded protein: CASRAGATDTQYF.

The CDR3 sequence is CASSPSGGYTEAFF. Here the CDR3 DNA reads TGTGCCAGCTCACCTTCAGGGGGATACACTGAAGCTTTCTTT. The chain uses TRBV18 and TRBJ1-1; 7 nucleotides match TRBD1. The CDR3 length is 14 residues. Losses at the gene ends were 3 bases for V and 3 bases for J; bases not matched to a gene: 4. Germline CDR1 reads KGHSH; CDR2 reads LQKENI.

The genes are TRBV13 and TRBJ2-3; perhaps TRBD1 as D (5 bases). This CDR3 is built from 15 residues. CDR1 and CDR2 from the germline V gene are PRHDT and FYEKMQ (reference sequence). Trimming removed 5 bases at V and 3 bases at J, with 15 bases between. CDR3 DNA sequence: TGTGCCAGCAGCCCGGGCAGGGTTTCGACAGATACGCAGTATTTT. This encodes CASSPGRVSTDTQYF.

The chain links TRBV7-9 to TRBJ2-1; 12 nucleotides align to TRBD2. Germline assignment: CDR1 SEHNR and CDR2 FQNEAQ (reference sequence). The trim removed 4 bases at V and 5 bases at J, leaving 6 bases unmatched. The CDR3 contains 16 residues. CDR3 amino acids: CASSSTTSGSNNEQFF. DNA for the CDR3: TGTGCCAGCAGCTCCACGACTAGCGGGAGTAACAATGAGCAGTTCTTC.

The chain joins TRBV11-2 to TRBJ2-1; a weak D match, TRBD2 (6 bases). The CDR3 length is 17 residues. Between the trimmed V and J ends, which lost 6 bases and 7 bases, there was a span of 25 bases. Germline CDR1 is SGHAT and CDR2 is FQNNGV. CDR3 nucleotides: TGTGCCAGCAGGCCCCCGGGACTTAGGTATCCTTCTAATGAGCAGTTCTTC. Its translation is CASRPPGLRYPSNEQFF.

The chain uses TRBV7-9 and TRBJ1-6, with TRBD1 identical over 7 bases. Trimming at V came to 1 base and at J to 7 bases, leaving 10 bases not matched to a gene. This CDR3 is 17 amino acids long. From germline, CDR1 is SEHNR and CDR2 FQNEAQ (reference sequence). CDR3 amino acids: CASSLEGLSQGNSPLHF. The CDR3 DNA sequence: TGTGCCAGCAGCTTAGAGGGATTATCACAGGGGAATTCACCCCTCCACTTT.

The rearrangement joins TRBV2 to TRBJ2-7, with 7 nucleotides matching TRBD1. J lost 4 bases, V lost 5 bases, and 8 bases had no gene match. This CDR3 contains 14 residues. The germline V gene encodes CDR1 SNHLY and CDR2 FYNNEI. Here the CDR3 reads CASSRGTDLYEQYV. For the CDR3, the DNA is TGTGCCAGCAGTCGAGGGACAGACTTATACGAGCAGTACGTC.